These 27 T cell receptor beta chains originate from one sample sequenced in a study of cytomegalovirus exposure and HLA in healthy donors. A multiplex PCR was run with 60 Vbeta primers and 13 Jbeta primers. TCRdb's table, derived via immunoSEQ multiplex PCR, lists solely in-frame clones and lacks some. The sample records over 85,000 clones, about 90% being singletons. Material: PBMCs. Receptor source: a middle-aged man in good health and CMV-seronegative.

This sequence joins TRBV7-2 and TRBJ1-4, with 7 bases identical to TRBD1. V lost 6 bases, J lost 6 bases, and 4 bases stayed unmatched. The CDR3 is 13 residues long. From germline, CDR1 is SGHTA and CDR2 FQGNSA. This CDR3 reads CASSSGQYEKLFF. The CDR3 DNA reads as TGTGCCAGCAGTTCGGGACAGTATGAAAAACTGTTTTTT.

This chain links TRBV6-1 with TRBJ1-5; a possible D gene is TRBD1 (6 bases). The CDR3 has 14 residues. Trimming left V 7 bases short and J 6 bases short, with 16 bases between. CDR1 is MNHNS and CDR2 is SASEGT in the germline V gene. The CDR3 sequence: CASTEGGNLQPQHF. CDR3 sequence (DNA): TGTGCCAGCACCGAAGGGGGAAATCTTCAGCCCCAGCATTTT.

A few counts support this clone. The CDR3, as DNA: TGTGCCAGCAGTTCCCCTCGACTAAAACAGTACTTC. Translating gives CASSSPRLKQYF. The chain combines TRBV28 with TRBJ2-7, with D perhaps TRBD2 (5 bases). V lost 4 bases to trimming and J lost 10 bases, with 14 bases between them. The CDR3 has 12 residues. From germline, CDR1 is MDHEN and CDR2 SYDVKM.

The rearrangement joins TRBV28 to TRBJ2-3, with D maybe TRBD2 (5 bases). In germline, CDR1 is MDHEN, CDR2 SYDVKM. This CDR3 spans 14 amino acids. V lost 4 bases and J lost 2, with 10 bases in between. CDR3 amino acids: CASSSHGDTDTQYF. The CDR3 coding sequence is TGTGCCAGCAGTTCCCACGGGGACACAGATACGCAGTATTTT.

The chain uses TRBV27 and TRBJ2-5, with TRBD1 identical over 7 bases. Germline V gene sequence: CDR1 MNHEY, CDR2 SMNVEV (reference sequence). The CDR3 contains 13 residues. J lost 3 bases, V lost 6 bases, and 4 bases had no gene match. CDR3 protein: CASRETGKETQYF. The DNA of the CDR3 is TGTGCCAGCAGGGAGACAGGGAAAGAGACCCAGTACTTC.

The chain links TRBV7-9 to TRBJ2-7, with D possibly matching TRBD1 (6 bases). There are 12 residues in the CDR3. The V end lost 7 bases, the J end lost 7 bases, and 14 bases lay between the germline ends. Looked up from germline, CDR1 is SEHNR and CDR2 is FQNEAQ (reference sequence). The DNA of the CDR3 is TGTGCCAGCACAGCAGGGGCTGGAGAGCAGTACTTC. It yields the protein CASTAGAGEQYF.

V and J are TRBV5-4 and TRBJ1-1; perhaps TRBD1 as D (5 bases). Looked up from germline, CDR1 is SGHNT and CDR2 is YYREEE (reference sequence). The CDR3 consists of 16 residues. V dropped 4 bases and J dropped 6 bases, with 22 bases sitting between them. The CDR3 sequence is CASSAGWTTGSPEAFF. In DNA form, the CDR3 reads TGTGCCAGCAGCGCCGGGTGGACAACCGGCAGTCCTGAAGCTTTCTTT.

The chain couples TRBV2 to TRBJ2-7; D is perhaps TRBD1 (6 bases). The germline CDR1 and CDR2 sequences are SNHLY and FYNNEI. The V end lost 5 bases, the J end lost 1 base, and 9 bases lay between the germline ends. The CDR3 has 13 amino acids. The CDR3: CASSNDRSYEQYF. CDR3 DNA: TGTGCCAGCAGTAATGACAGGTCCTACGAGCAGTACTTC.

The chain links TRBV5-1 to TRBJ1-1; possibly TRBD1 for D (5 bases). Trimming pared 4 bases from V and 3 bases from J, leaving 10 bases between. Looked up from germline, CDR1 is SGHRS and CDR2 is YFSETQ. This CDR3 has 13 amino acids. The CDR3 protein is CASSLPGDTEAFF. CDR3 bases: TGCGCCAGCAGCCTTCCGGGGGACACTGAAGCTTTCTTT.

Here the CDR3 DNA reads TGTGCCAGCAGCCAAGTCGGGGGCCAAGAGACCCAGTACTTC. Its protein is CASSQVGGQETQYF. The chain carries TRBV6-1 and TRBJ2-5, with D possibly TRBD2 on 6 matching bases. Germline CDR1 and CDR2: MNHNS and SASEGT. The CDR3 has 14 amino acids. The germline V and J ends were trimmed by 6 bases and 1 base, with 12 bases remaining between them.

The gene calls are TRBV5-1 and TRBJ2-3; 7 nucleotides line up with TRBD1. This CDR3 comprises 14 residues. The junction had 3 bases not matched to a gene; V was cut back by 3 bases and J by 2 bases. The germline CDR1 and CDR2 sequences are SGHRS and YFSETQ. The DNA of the CDR3 is TGCGCCAGCAGCTCACAGGGGTCCACAGATACGCAGTATTTT. Its protein is CASSSQGSTDTQYF.

The chain is built from TRBV7-3 and TRBJ1-1; D gene uncertain. V was trimmed by 1 base and J by 5 bases, leaving 11 bases between them. The CDR3 runs to 14 residues. Germline V gene lookup returns CDR1 SGHTA and CDR2 FQGTGA. Here the CDR3 DNA reads TGTGCCAGCAGCTTAAACAGACTATCAACTGAAGCTTTCTTT. This encodes CASSLNRLSTEAFF.

V gene TRBV9 combines with J gene TRBJ1-1; D unresolved. Trimming cost V 0 bases and J 1 base, with 10 bases left between them. From germline, CDR1 is SGDLS and CDR2 YYNGEE. The CDR3 length is 15 residues. The CDR3 region is CASSVGASRNTEAFF. The CDR3 coding sequence is TGTGCCAGCAGCGTAGGGGCCTCAAGGAACACTGAAGCTTTCTTT.

The chain's CDR3 is CASSGSGGRTDTQYF. In DNA, the CDR3 is TGCGCCAGCAGCGGTAGCGGGGGGCGCACAGATACGCAGTATTTT. The V call is TRBV5-1, the J call TRBJ2-3, with 10 bases identical to TRBD2. The CDR3 is 15 residues long. Germline V gene data show CDR1 as SGHRS and CDR2 as YFSETQ. With 4 bases clipped from V and 1 base from J, the junction kept 3 bases outside the gene matches.

The chain is built from TRBV14 and TRBJ1-1, with D perhaps matching TRBD1 (6 bases). V gave up 2 bases and J gave up 2 bases, with 12 bases separating them. CDR3 size: 15 residues. Germline CDR1 and CDR2: SGHDN and FVKESK. The CDR3 is CASSQRTGRNTEAFF. CDR3 coding DNA: TGTGCCAGCAGCCAACGAACAGGGCGCAACACTGAAGCTTTCTTT. Complete variable domain (other parts from reference TRBV14 and TRBJ1-1): EAGVTQFPSHSVIEKGQTVTLRCDPISGHDNLYWYRRVMGKEIKFLLHFVKESKQDESGMPNNRFLAERTGGTYSTLKVQPAELEDSGVYFCASSQRTGRNTEAFFGQGTRLTVV.

The gene calls are TRBV5-1 and TRBJ2-3; 9 bases fit TRBD1. Germline V gene lookup returns CDR1 SGHRS and CDR2 YFSETQ. Germline trimming cut 2 bases from V and 2 bases from J; bases unmatched to any gene: 3. This CDR3 region has 15 residues. In DNA form, the CDR3 reads TGCGCCAGCAGCTTACAGGGGGCGGTCACAGATACGCAGTATTTT. The encoded protein is CASSLQGAVTDTQYF.

The chain links TRBV7-6 to TRBJ2-1; TRBD2 agrees at 13 bases. The CDR3 contains 14 residues. Germline-derived CDR1 and CDR2 are SGHVS and FNYEAQ. V trimming: 5 bases; J trimming: 10 bases; junction bases outside the gene matches: 5. CDR3: CASSHRLAGGEQFF. The CDR3 DNA follows: TGTGCCAGCAGCCACCGACTAGCGGGGGGAGAGCAGTTCTTC. The full variable domain, in which reference TRBV7-6 and TRBJ2-1 provide the parts outside the CDR3, is GAGVSQSPRYKVTKRGQDVALRCDPISGHVSLYWYRQALGQGPEFLTYFNYEAQQDKSGLPNDRFSAERPEGSISTLTIQRTEQRDSAMYRCASSHRLAGGEQFFGPGTRLTVL.

The J gene is TRBJ2-4, the V gene TRBV28; tentative D call: TRBD1 (5 bases). Germline V gene sequence: CDR1 MDHEN, CDR2 SYDVKM. This CDR3 has 16 amino acids. Between the trimmed V and J ends, which lost 2 bases and 3 bases, there was a span of 14 bases. CDR3 DNA sequence: TGTGCCAGCAGTTTAGTGCCAGGGCTAGGCAAAAACATTCAGTACTTC. Protein: CASSLVPGLGKNIQYF.

The CDR3 sequence: CASSVAGGGHEQFF. CDR3 sequence (DNA): TGTGCCAGCAGTGTGGCGGGGGGTGGCCATGAGCAGTTCTTC. This chain links TRBV2 with TRBJ2-1, with 8 bases that match TRBD2. The CDR3 extends over 14 amino acids. V was pared by 4 bases and J by 8 bases, with 7 bases of the junction left unmatched. Germline loops: CDR1 SNHLY, CDR2 FYNNEI.

V usage is TRBV28 and J usage is TRBJ1-2; a possible D gene is TRBD1 (5 bases). The length of the CDR3 is 13 residues. Per germline, CDR1 MDHEN and CDR2 SYDVKM. With 3 bases removed from V and 7 bases from J, the gap between germline ends came to 12 bases. Written as DNA, the CDR3 is TGTGCCAGCAGTTTGCGGCAGGGTGGTGGCTACACCTTC. It encodes CASSLRQGGGYTF.

The genes are TRBV5-6 and TRBJ2-3, with 7 bases lining up with TRBD1. The germline V gene encodes CDR1 SGHDT and CDR2 YYEEEE. There are 15 residues in the CDR3. The V segment lost 3 bases and the J segment 4 bases; nucleotides outside the gene matches: 8. CDR3 sequence: CASSWDRWGADTQYF. CDR3 DNA sequence: TGTGCCAGCAGCTGGGACAGATGGGGAGCAGATACGCAGTATTTT.

This chain connects TRBV19 to TRBJ2-7; 8 bases are shared with TRBD1. Unmatched junction bases numbered 6, after V lost 3 bases and J lost 2 bases. CDR1 is LNHDA and CDR2 is SQIVND in the germline V gene (reference sequence). This CDR3 has 15 residues. The CDR3 coding sequence is TGTGCCAGTAGTATCCTACCGGGACAGGCCTACGAGCAGTACTTC. Protein sequence: CASSILPGQAYEQYF.

This clone has more than one count but fewer than ten. The chain links TRBV29-1 to TRBJ1-1; D remains ambiguous. The germline CDR1 and CDR2 sequences are SQVTM and ANQGSEA. V was clipped by 5 bases and J by 0 bases, with 13 bases between them. There are 14 residues in the CDR3. The CDR3 here is CSVLLSSMNTEAFF. The CDR3 DNA sequence: TGCAGCGTTCTCCTCTCGAGCATGAACACTGAAGCTTTCTTT.

This rearrangement joins TRBV29-1 to TRBJ1-2; 7 nucleotides line up with TRBD1. Germline V gene data show CDR1 as SQVTM and CDR2 as ANQGSEA. Trimming removed 0 bases from V and 1 base from J; junction bases left unmatched: 5. The CDR3 is made up of 15 amino acids. Here the CDR3 DNA reads TGCAGCGTTGAAGATCTGGGACAGATTAACTATGGCTACACCTTC. It specifies CSVEDLGQINYGYTF. The full variable domain, with the rest looked up from reference TRBV29-1 and TRBJ1-2, is SAVISQKPSRDICQRGTSLTIQCQVDSQVTMMFWYRQQPGQSLTLIATANQGSEATYESGFVIDKFPISRPNLTFSTLTVSNMSPEDSSIYLCSVEDLGQINYGYTFGSGTRLTVV.

This clone showed up just a few times. The chain joins TRBV19 to TRBJ1-5, with D possibly matching TRBD1 (5 bases). The V and J ends lost 3 bases and 1 base respectively, with 10 bases between them. This CDR3 contains 15 residues. Germline CDR1 is LNHDA and CDR2 is SQIVND (reference sequence). The CDR3 sequence: CASSIPGLSNQPQHF. CDR3 nucleotide sequence: TGTGCCAGTAGTATTCCGGGACTGAGCAATCAGCCCCAGCATTTT.

The rearrangement uses TRBV10-3 and TRBJ1-3, with 9 bases aligning to TRBD1. CDR3 length equals 14 residues. V lost 6 bases and J lost 4; bases outside the gene matches: 4. Germline V gene sequence: CDR1 ENHRY, CDR2 SYGVKD. The CDR3 reads CAIRGQGPGNTIYF. The CDR3 coding sequence is TGTGCCATCAGGGGACAGGGCCCCGGAAACACCATATATTTT.

This clone was picked up a small number of times. The chain joins TRBV5-8 to TRBJ2-1, with D tentatively TRBD1 (6 bases). V was trimmed by 3 bases and J by 3 bases, leaving 10 bases between them. Germline CDR1 reads SGHTS; CDR2 reads YDEGEE. The CDR3 length is 14 residues. The CDR3 DNA sequence: TGTGCCAGCAGCTCCGGGACACTCTACAATGAGCAGTTCTTC. Its protein is CASSSGTLYNEQFF.